This TCR beta chain stems from a study of cytomegalovirus exposure and HLA in healthy donors. The PCR was carried out with 60 Vbeta primers and 13 Jbeta primers. TCRdb keeps only in-frame clones here, not all; method: immunoSEQ multiplex PCR. The sample holds approximately 180,000 clones, around 84% seen once. Germline lookup yields CDR1 GTSNPN and CDR2 SVGIG (reference sequence). The CDR3 runs 14 residues. V was trimmed by 2 bases and J by 5 bases, leaving 13 bases between them. The origin of this receptor is a woman younger than 30 in good health and CMV-seronegative. The V call is TRBV30, the J call TRBJ1-5; D gene unclear. Input material: PBMCs. CDR3 nucleotide sequence: TGTGCCTGGAGTACCGAGAGTCCTTATCAGCCCCAGCATTTT. This translates into CAWSTESPYQPQHF.